Shown below are 22 T cell receptor beta chains from a single sample sequenced in a study of monozygotic twins with inflammatory bowel disease. From the 5' RACE reads, TCRdb lists one entry per CDR3 protein and no DNA. This sample's table reports roughly 120,000 distinct CDR3 sequences. Sequences were obtained from blood. The origin of the receptors is a human donor with ulcerative colitis or Crohn's disease, or a healthy co-twin of an affected twin (not recorded which).

The chain joins TRBV5-1 to TRBJ2-7; TCRdb lists TRBD1, though no DNA is available to test this call. The length of the CDR3 is 17 residues. Germline CDR1 is SGHRS and CDR2 is YFSETQ. CDR3 region: CASSGLLTGGAIDEQYF.

V usage is TRBV2 and J usage is TRBJ2-3; TCRdb returns TRBD2, unconfirmable since there is no DNA. CDR1 SNHLY and CDR2 FYNNEI come from the germline V gene. The CDR3 sequence is 13 residues long. The chain's CDR3 is CATTGLRTDTQYF. Together with reference TRBV2 and TRBJ2-3, the CDR3 gives the full variable domain: EPEVTQTPSHQVTQMGQEVILRCVPISNHLYFYWYRQILGQKVEFLVSFYNNEISEKSEIFDDQFSVERPDGSNFTLKIRSTKLEDSAMYFCATTGLRTDTQYFGPGTRLTVL.

The chain couples TRBV11-2 to TRBJ2-2; as DNA is missing, the TRBD1 call by TCRdb cannot be tested. CDR1 and CDR2 (germline): SGHAT, FQNNGV. The CDR3 has 17 amino acids. CDR3 region: CASSLVGQGARTGELFF.

The chain carries TRBV11-2 and TRBJ2-1; TCRdb gives TRBD2 as the D gene, but with no DNA this cannot be confirmed. This CDR3 comprises 19 residues. Germline values: CDR1 SGHAT, CDR2 FQNNGV. CDR3 protein: CASSGRKRLAGKTYNEQFF.

The V gene is TRBV7-3, the J gene TRBJ2-1; the TCRdb call, TRBD1, lacks DNA for checking. The CDR3 contains 14 residues. Germline V gene sequence: CDR1 SGHTA, CDR2 FQGTGA. CDR3 amino acids: CASSPNRISRPQFF. The entire variable domain, with the rest obtained from reference TRBV7-3 and TRBJ2-1, is as follows: GAGVSQTPSNKVTEKGKYVELRCDPISGHTALYWYRQSLGQGPEFLIYFQGTGAADDSGLPNDRFFAVRPEGSVSTLKIQRTERGDSAVYLCASSPNRISRPQFFGPGTRLTVL.

V is TRBV29-1 and J is TRBJ2-7; the D call of TRBD1 rests on TCRdb alone, since no DNA is present to check it. This CDR3 has 13 residues. From germline, CDR1 is SQVTM and CDR2 ANQGSEA. CDR3 residues: CSVVWGPAYEQYF.

V is TRBV7-8 and J is TRBJ2-5. Germline V gene data show CDR1 as SGHVS and CDR2 as FQNEAQ. The CDR3 consists of 13 residues. CDR3 sequence: CASSLNLQETQYF.

The rearrangement links TRBV4-3 to TRBJ2-7; TCRdb selects TRBD1, and the lack of DNA leaves this call unchecked. The CDR3 spans 16 residues. Per the germline V gene, CDR1 is LGHNA and CDR2 is YSLEER. The CDR3 sequence is CASSRTIGTSAYEQYF.

V is TRBV20-1 and J is TRBJ1-1; the TCRdb D gene call, TRBD1, has no DNA to confirm it. Germline V gene lookup returns CDR1 DFQATT and CDR2 SNEGSKA (reference sequence). The CDR3 is made up of 15 amino acids. CDR3 in amino acids: CSARDLKGDSTEAFF.

This chain connects TRBV5-5 to TRBJ1-6; absent DNA, TCRdb's TRBD1 call cannot be checked. CDR3 size: 14 residues. CDR1 and CDR2 (germline): SGHKS, YYEKEE (reference sequence). CDR3 protein: CASSLSQGNSPLHF.

The V and J genes are TRBV2 and TRBJ1-2; TCRdb designates TRBD1, a call that cannot be tested without DNA. The CDR3 has 14 residues. The germline V gene has CDR1 SNHLY and CDR2 FYNNEI. CDR3 in amino acids: CASTPWDRFYGYTF.

V usage is TRBV20-1 and J usage is TRBJ1-4; TCRdb reports TRBD1, a call that lacks DNA to check it against. CDR1 DFQATT and CDR2 SNEGSKA come from the germline V gene (reference sequence). The CDR3 contains 13 residues. The CDR3 sequence is CSAPRQGGEKLFF.

This chain uses TRBV5-1 with TRBJ2-1. The CDR3 runs to 11 residues. Germline V lookup: CDR1 SGHRS, CDR2 YFSETQ. The CDR3 here is CASSLAVEQFF.

The chain recombines TRBV12-3 or TRBV12-4 with TRBJ2-5; TCRdb names TRBD2, which stays unverified in the absence of DNA. CDR3 length: 16 amino acids. This CDR3 reads CASRGTSGRASETQYF.

The genes are TRBV5-1 and TRBJ2-1; checking the TCRdb D call of TRBD2 is not possible without DNA. Germline CDR1 SGHRS, CDR2 YFSETQ. The CDR3 spans 17 residues. This chain's CDR3 is CASSLGRLAGGDNEQFF.

V gene TRBV6-5 combines with J gene TRBJ1-6; the TCRdb D gene call, TRBD1, has no DNA to confirm it. Germline assignment: CDR1 MNHEY and CDR2 SVGAGI. There are 15 residues in the CDR3. The CDR3 sequence: CASTLTAGINSPLHF.

The chain recombines TRBV27 with TRBJ2-1; TCRdb calls TRBD2, which cannot be checked without DNA. The CDR3 contains 16 residues. Germline lookup yields CDR1 MNHEY and CDR2 SMNVEV (reference sequence). CDR3 in amino acids: CASSLLQLAGPMEQFF.

The CDR3 reads CASSWDSHSYEQYF. This chain joins TRBV7-9 and TRBJ2-7; the TCRdb call, TRBD1, lacks DNA for checking. The CDR3 is 14 residues long. Germline V CDR1 and CDR2: SEHNR, FQNEAQ (reference sequence).

The V and J genes are TRBV27 and TRBJ2-3; as DNA is missing, the TRBD1 call by TCRdb cannot be tested. Germline loops: CDR1 MNHEY, CDR2 SMNVEV (reference sequence). The CDR3 covers 15 residues. CDR3 region: CASRLDTGDTDTQYF.

The rearrangement joins TRBV28 to TRBJ2-1; the D gene TCRdb calls, TRBD2, cannot be checked with no DNA. The length of the CDR3 is 19 residues. CDR1 is MDHEN, CDR2 SYDVKM, per germline. CDR3 protein: CASSLLLAGENFSYNEQFF.

This chain connects TRBV9 to TRBJ2-7; without DNA, the TCRdb call of TRBD1 cannot be checked. Germline CDR1 is SGDLS and CDR2 is YYNGEE. The CDR3 loop spans 15 amino acids. The CDR3 sequence: CASSVAWGTGYEQYF.

The chain has TRBV5-1 and TRBJ2-2; the TRBD1 assignment by TCRdb is unverifiable without DNA. The CDR3 consists of 15 residues. The germline V gene has CDR1 SGHRS and CDR2 YFSETQ. CDR3 amino acids: CASSTQGADTGELFF.